This TCR beta chain was captured in a study of T cell responses to AZD1222 COVID-19 vaccine. Sequencing was performed with immunoSEQ multiplex PCR; in TCRdb, only in-frame clones are kept and a portion is missing. The sample has about 110,000 clones, less than 95% seen once; the top ten hold roughly 8%. This clonotype originated in an adult who received the AZD1222 COVID-19 vaccine. The specimen comprised peripheral blood, sampled 28 days after the second AZD1222 dose.

The CDR3 nucleotides read TGTGCCAGCAGTCAGGGAAGGAATCAGCCCCAGCATTTT. Encoded protein: CASSQGRNQPQHF. The rearrangement uses TRBV25-1 and TRBJ1-5, with D possibly TRBD1 on 5 matching bases. CDR1 and CDR2 from the germline V gene are MGHDK and SYGVNS. The V gene lost 5 bases and the J gene lost 4 bases, with 9 bases spanning the gap. The CDR3 loop spans 13 amino acids.